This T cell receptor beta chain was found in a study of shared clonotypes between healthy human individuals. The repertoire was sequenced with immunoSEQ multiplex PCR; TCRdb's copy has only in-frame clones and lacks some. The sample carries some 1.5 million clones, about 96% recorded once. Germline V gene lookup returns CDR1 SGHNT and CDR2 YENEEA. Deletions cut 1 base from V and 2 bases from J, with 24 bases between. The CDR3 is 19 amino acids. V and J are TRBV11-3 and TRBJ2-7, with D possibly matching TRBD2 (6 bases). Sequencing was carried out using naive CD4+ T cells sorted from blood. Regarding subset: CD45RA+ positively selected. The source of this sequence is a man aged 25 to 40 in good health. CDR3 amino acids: CASSLGGYSMKTGAYEQYF. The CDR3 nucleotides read TGTGCCAGCAGCTTAGGCGGGTACTCTATGAAGACGGGGGCCTACGAGCAGTACTTC. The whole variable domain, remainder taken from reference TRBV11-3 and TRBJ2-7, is EAGVVQSPRYKIIEKKQPVAFWCNPISGHNTLYWYLQNLGQGPELLIRYENEEAVDDSQLPKDRFSAERLKGVDSTLKIQPAELGDSAVYLCASSLGGYSMKTGAYEQYFGPGTRLTVT.